What follows describes a single T cell receptor beta chain. Which antigen it targets is not known. Base qualities are not at hand, and no much larger clone is one base apart. The sample comes from a study of cytotoxic CD8 clonotypes in ibrutinib-treated CLL (dated by TCRdb to about 2021). Regarding the study in general: The cohort was composed of approximately 11 relapsed/refractory and roughly 16 treatment-naive patients; IGHV unmutated status was identified in some 17 patients. Cryopreserved peripheral blood mononuclear cells were collected before treatment, at response, and at either disease progression or sustained remission. Longitudinal samples were available for about 30% of the roughly 90 trial participants. Samples at response were collected after a median of about 12 months of treatment, with a range of about 6 to 36 months. Partial responses were observed in some 24 patients and complete responses in 2; after a median follow-up of 68 months, remission was maintained in 15 or so patients and progression was observed in about twelve. An average of about 250,000 productive templates and 94,082 productive rearrangements was obtained per sample. Overall study outcomes, separate from this receptor: Lymph node repertoires were not examined, and the timing of sampling was not matched between patients in sustained remission and those whose disease progressed. Clonality increased at ibrutinib response, stayed stable in sustained remission, and fell back toward baseline at progression. Baseline clonality was found to be higher than that of age-matched healthy donors and was strongly correlated with circulating CD8+ T-cell counts. Public clonotypes were rare and either shrank or stayed stable during treatment, and the rise in clonality at ibrutinib response reflected expansion of private clonotypes.

For TCR beta library preparation, around 1.9 micrograms of genomic DNA were extracted from the cryopreserved PBMCs. High-throughput TCR beta sequencing was performed on longitudinal blood samples from CLL patients receiving ibrutinib monotherapy. Patients were enrolled in a phase 2 open-label single-center ibrutinib monotherapy trial. The germline V end is reduced by 0 bases and the J end by 2 bases; junction bases left unmatched: 0. Spanning cysteine to phenylalanine, the CDR3 consists of 16 amino acids. The sequence is cut down to CDR3 DNA, 48 bases in frame from base 1. According to the germline V gene, CDR1 reads SGHRS and CDR2 reads YFSETQ. A MiSeq instrument was used for deep resolution sequencing, which targeted depths ranging from 1 in 1 million up to 1 in 200,000 T cells, with coverage averaging 10x for each clonotype. The immunoSEQ hsTCRB Kit was used to generate the TCR beta libraries. Per the original workflow: Data were analyzed with ImmunoSEQ Data Assistant and ImmunoSEQ Analyzer, with V, D and J genes assigned per IMGT definitions. Clonality was computed as one minus normalized Shannon entropy of productive rearrangement frequencies, ranging from 0 to 1. Only overrepresented clonotypes making up at least 0.05% of each patient's repertoire were included in the public clonotype analysis. Roughly 13 repertoires from age-matched healthy donors, obtained from immuneACCESS, served as clonality controls. TCRdb mirrors the immuneACCESS table, restricted to in-frame sequences. Some clones are absent from its copies; in checked studies, under half trace to an unresolved V gene, and the reason for the others is unknown. The V and J calls and clone size come from that table; D and trimming were worked out from the DNA. Present in this sample are some 15,000 clones, 68% of which were seen just once. The top ten hold 15% to 20% of the sample.

The receptor was derived from a human donor with chronic lymphocytic leukemia. The chain employs TRBV5-1 and TRBJ2-6, with 9 middle bases fitting TRBD1. The specimen was PBMCs, collected before ibrutinib treatment. The CDR3 amino acid sequence is: CASSLDRGPGANVLTF. The DNA sequence reads TGCGCCAGCAGCTTGGACAGGGGGCCTGGGGCCAACGTCCTGACTTTC.